These 29 T cell receptor beta chains came from one sample sequenced in a study of cytomegalovirus exposure and HLA in healthy donors. The PCR had 60 Vbeta and 13 Jbeta primers. The protocol was immunoSEQ multiplex PCR, while the TCRdb copy is restricted to in-frame clones and leaves out a portion. This table has around 190,000 clones, roughly a tenth appearing once. The sample was PBMCs. These receptor sequences come from a woman aged 25 to 45 in good health and CMV-seropositive.

The rearrangement uses TRBV9 and TRBJ2-7; the match to TRBD1 covers 8 bases. CDR1 SGDLS and CDR2 YYNGEE come from the germline V gene. This CDR3 comprises 15 residues. V shed 4 bases and J 5 bases; nucleotides not matched to a gene: 11. CDR3: CASSPQLTGDDEQYF. The CDR3 nucleotides are TGTGCCAGCAGCCCCCAATTGACAGGGGACGACGAGCAGTACTTC.

This clone was seen a handful of times. The CDR3 DNA follows: TGTGCCAGCTGCTCGACAGGGGGCGGTGAAAAACTGTTTTTT. Translating gives CASCSTGGGEKLFF. The chain combines TRBV2 with TRBJ1-4; TRBD1 agrees at 10 bases. Germline CDR1 and CDR2: SNHLY and FYNNEI. CDR3 length equals 14 residues. V trimming: 8 bases; J trimming: 7 bases; junction bases outside the gene matches: 7. Based on the CDR3 plus reference TRBV2 and TRBJ1-4, the full variable domain is EPEVTQTPSHQVTQMGQEVILRCVPISNHLYFYWYRQILGQKVEFLVSFYNNEISEKSEIFDDQFSVERPDGSNFTLKIRSTKLEDSAMYFCASCSTGGGEKLFFGSGTQLSVL.

The rearrangement uses TRBV2 and TRBJ2-2; TRBD2 matches at 14 bases. Germline V lookup: CDR1 SNHLY, CDR2 FYNNEI. The ends lost 8 bases at V and 7 bases at J; junction bases unmatched: 12. This CDR3 region has 17 residues. CDR3 bases: TGTGCCAGCGGTGGAACGGGGACTAGCGGGAGCAGCGGGGAGCTGTTTTTT. Translated: CASGGTGTSGSSGELFF.

The V call is TRBV5-8, the J call TRBJ2-2, with a tentative D call TRBD2 (5 bases). The CDR3 length is 12 residues. The germline gives CDR1 SGHTS, CDR2 YDEGEE. The V and J ends lost 3 bases and 7 bases respectively, with 7 bases between them. CDR3 coding DNA: TGTGCCAGCAGCTCGGGGAACGGGGAGCTGTTTTTT. Protein: CASSSGNGELFF.

V usage is TRBV19 and J usage is TRBJ1-1, with 8 bases fitting TRBD1. Germline V gives CDR1 LNHDA, CDR2 SQIVND (reference sequence). With V trimmed by 3 bases and J by 2 bases, 5 bases remained unmatched. The CDR3 contains 15 residues. The DNA for the CDR3 is TGTGCCAGTAGTATCGACAGGGGTTTTAACACTGAAGCTTTCTTT. Translated: CASSIDRGFNTEAFF.

This clone appeared a few times. The chain couples TRBV5-6 to TRBJ2-1, with TRBD2 as a possible D gene (6 bases). V was pared by 1 base and J by 10 bases, with 15 bases between. CDR1 and CDR2 from the germline V gene are SGHDT and YYEEEE. The CDR3 extends over 14 amino acids. The CDR3 DNA sequence: TGTGCCAGCAGCTTGTGGTTCACGGAGGGCGAGCAGTTCTTC. Amino acids: CASSLWFTEGEQFF. The full variable domain, its missing parts supplied by reference TRBV5-6 and TRBJ2-1, is DAGVTQSPTHLIKTRGQQVTLRCSPKSGHDTVSWYQQALGQGPQFIFQYYEEEERQRGNFPDRFSGHQFPNYSSELNVNALLLGDSALYLCASSLWFTEGEQFFGPGTRLTVL.

The V gene is TRBV6-1, the J gene TRBJ2-3; the match to TRBD2 covers 7 bases. This CDR3 region has 15 residues. CDR1 and CDR2 from the germline V gene are MNHNS and SASEGT. V lost 4 bases to trimming and J lost 2 bases; unmatched junction nucleotides: 6. The CDR3 DNA reads as TGTGCCAGCAGTGGTTCGGGAGGCGACACAGATACGCAGTATTTT. Its protein is CASSGSGGDTDTQYF.

The rearrangement links TRBV2 to TRBJ2-3; no clear D gene. This CDR3 comprises 14 residues. Trimming took off 2 bases at V and 3 bases at J, with 9 bases between the two ends. Germline V gene sequence: CDR1 SNHLY, CDR2 FYNNEI. The CDR3 DNA reads TGTGCCAGCAGTGAATTCATAGTAACAGATACGCAGTATTTT. Translated: CASSEFIVTDTQYF.

The chain links TRBV11-2 to TRBJ2-7, with TRBD2 matching 14 bases. Germline values: CDR1 SGHAT, CDR2 FQNNGV. V shed 5 bases and J 0 bases; nucleotides not matched to a gene: 6. The CDR3 sequence is 17 residues long. The CDR3 reads CASSRPGTSGGSYEQYF. The CDR3 coding sequence is TGTGCCAGCAGCCGTCCCGGGACTAGCGGGGGCTCCTACGAGCAGTACTTC.

The rearrangement uses TRBV14 and TRBJ1-4, with 11 positions matching TRBD1. The CDR3 has 13 amino acids. Germline V gene sequence: CDR1 SGHDN, CDR2 FVKESK. The V and J ends lost 8 bases and 7 bases, in that order; junction bases with no gene match: 3. The DNA for the CDR3 is TGTGCCAGCTCCGGGACAGGGGGTGAAAAACTGTTTTTT. Translated: CASSGTGGEKLFF.

The chain links TRBV7-9 to TRBJ2-7, with a tentative D call TRBD2 (5 bases). Germline values: CDR1 SEHNR, CDR2 FQNEAQ (reference sequence). The CDR3 runs to 17 residues. Trimming stripped 3 bases from V and 2 bases from J, with 20 bases between. CDR3 region: CASSFGVPGSQPYEQYF. For the CDR3, the DNA is TGTGCCAGCAGCTTCGGCGTCCCGGGGAGCCAACCCTACGAGCAGTACTTC.

The chain carries TRBV5-8 and TRBJ1-3, with D unclear. Trimming cost V 2 bases and J 0 bases, with 12 bases left between them. From germline, CDR1 is SGHTS and CDR2 YDEGEE. CDR3 size: 16 residues. CDR3 coding DNA: TGTGCCAGCAGCTTCCCCACAGCTTTCTCTGGAAACACCATATATTTT. Its protein product is CASSFPTAFSGNTIYF.

This clone was seen a handful of times. The chain carries TRBV5-4 and TRBJ2-7, with 8 bases fitting TRBD2. The ends lost 2 bases at V and 6 bases at J; junction bases unmatched: 4. The CDR3 extends over 13 amino acids. Germline lookup yields CDR1 SGHNT and CDR2 YYREEE (reference sequence). The CDR3 bases are TGTGCCAGCAGCTTAGAGACTAGCGTCGAGCAGTACTTC. Amino acid sequence: CASSLETSVEQYF.

This clone was detected a few times. An end of the junction does not agree with germline; a read error may underlie this. The CDR3 reads CASSIDRRPSGDTIYF. The CDR3 DNA reads TGTGCCAGTAGTATTGATCGTCGGCCCTCTGGAGACACCATATATTTT. V gene TRBV19 combines with J gene TRBJ1-3, with D unclear. The CDR3 consists of 16 residues. Germline loops: CDR1 LNHDA, CDR2 SQIVND (reference sequence).

For the CDR3, the DNA is TGCGCCAGCAGCTTACCGGGACAGGGCCACGAGCAGTACTTC. Translated: CASSLPGQGHEQYF. The chain carries TRBV5-1 and TRBJ2-7, with TRBD1 matching over 9 bases. With V trimmed by 2 bases and J by 5 bases, 5 bases remained unmatched. The germline gives CDR1 SGHRS, CDR2 YFSETQ. The CDR3 spans 14 residues. Full variable domain (rest looked up from reference TRBV5-1 and TRBJ2-7): KAGVTQTPRYLIKTRGQQVTLSCSPISGHRSVSWYQQTPGQGLQFLFEYFSETQRNKGNFPGRFSGRQFSNSRSEMNVSTLELGDSALYLCASSLPGQGHEQYFGPGTRLTVT.

The chain combines TRBV7-9 with TRBJ2-7; the match to TRBD2 covers 11 bases. From germline, CDR1 is SEHNR and CDR2 FQNEAQ (reference sequence). V lost 5 bases and J lost 2; bases outside the gene matches: 5. The CDR3 has 15 residues. The CDR3 DNA is TGTGCCAGCAGCCCAGGACTAGCGGGCCCCTACGAGCAGTACTTC. It is translated as CASSPGLAGPYEQYF.

The gene calls are TRBV5-1 and TRBJ2-1; a weak D match, TRBD2 (6 bases). Germline V gene data show CDR1 as SGHRS and CDR2 as YFSETQ. Trimming left V 4 bases short and J 0 bases short, with 11 bases between. The length of the CDR3 is 15 residues. Written as DNA, the CDR3 is TGCGCCAGCAGCCCCATGGGGGGCTCCTACAATGAGCAGTTCTTC. As protein: CASSPMGGSYNEQFF.

To note about this clone: Here the CDR3 omits its conserved ending phenylalanine or tryptophan, so a read error is the likely source. This sequence joins TRBV7-3 and TRBJ1-2; TRBD1 agrees at 11 bases. Germline V lookup: CDR1 SGHTA, CDR2 FQGTGA. The J segment lost 7 bases and the V segment lost 3 bases, leaving 1 base of the junction unmatched. The CDR3 contains 13 residues. The CDR3 protein is CASSFGTGGGYTL. CDR3 nucleotide sequence: TGTGCCAGCAGCTTTGGGACAGGGGGTGGCTACACCCTC.

This clone turned up a few times. The CDR3 here is CASSLWDRGSSNEKLFF. DNA for the CDR3: TGTGCCAGCAGCTTGTGGGACAGGGGCTCTTCTAATGAAAAACTGTTTTTT. The V gene is TRBV7-2, the J gene TRBJ1-4; 10 bases fit TRBD1. Germline CDR1 and CDR2: SGHTA and FQGNSA. This CDR3 region has 17 residues. The V and J ends lost 3 bases and 3 bases, in that order; junction bases with no gene match: 7.

The table lists this clone with a few counts. This chain joins TRBV27 and TRBJ1-1; 7 bases fit TRBD1. Germline assignment: CDR1 MNHEY and CDR2 SMNVEV (reference sequence). The trim removed 6 bases at V and 1 base at J, leaving 2 bases unmatched. CDR3 size: 13 residues. The CDR3 loop reads CASRGQPNTEAFF. The CDR3 region has the DNA TGTGCCAGCAGGGGACAGCCGAACACTGAAGCTTTCTTT.

This clone was observed a handful of times. The chain links TRBV10-3 to TRBJ1-1; D not resolved. The CDR3 has 14 residues. The ends were cut back, 3 bases at V and 1 base at J, with 9 bases in the middle. Per germline, CDR1 ENHRY and CDR2 SYGVKD. This chain's CDR3 is CAISDRGGNTEAFF. CDR3 DNA: TGTGCCATCAGTGACCGAGGTGGGAACACTGAAGCTTTCTTT.

V usage is TRBV11-2 and J usage is TRBJ2-1; maybe TRBD1 (5 bases). Germline V gives CDR1 SGHAT, CDR2 FQNNGV. This CDR3 spans 15 amino acids. Trimming removed 5 bases from V and 4 bases from J, with 15 bases in between. CDR3 coding DNA: TGTGCCAGCAGCCCACCAACAAGGGGTTACAATGAGCAGTTCTTC. Encoded protein: CASSPPTRGYNEQFF.

This clone has just a few counts. The gene calls are TRBV7-7 and TRBJ2-5, with TRBD2 matching 11 bases. The CDR3 has 17 residues. J was trimmed by 1 base and V by 1 base; bases with no gene match: 5. Germline lookup yields CDR1 SSHAT and CDR2 FNYEAQ (reference sequence). The CDR3 DNA follows: TGTGCCAGCAGCTTAGGGCTAGCGGGAGGAGTCCAAGAGACCCAGTACTTC. It encodes CASSLGLAGGVQETQYF.

This clone was counted only a few times. V and J are TRBV30 and TRBJ2-1; a weak D match, TRBD1 (6 bases). V was pared by 3 bases and J by 5 bases, with 11 bases between. This CDR3 has 13 residues. The germline CDR1 and CDR2 sequences are GTSNPN and SVGIG (reference sequence). In DNA, the CDR3 is TGTGCCTGGAGAGGGGGTTACAACAATGAGCAGTTCTTC. Its protein product is CAWRGGYNNEQFF.

DNA of the CDR3: TGTGCCAGTAGTATAGGCCCACGACAGGGGAATACTGAAGCTTTCTTT. This codes for CASSIGPRQGNTEAFF. The chain couples TRBV19 to TRBJ1-1; 8 nucleotides align to TRBD1. From germline, CDR1 is LNHDA and CDR2 SQIVND (reference sequence). The ends lost 1 base at V and 5 bases at J; junction bases unmatched: 9. The CDR3 sequence is 16 residues long.

Only a few counts were recorded for this clone. The chain employs TRBV2 and TRBJ1-1; the D is unclear. Germline lookup yields CDR1 SNHLY and CDR2 FYNNEI. V was clipped by 7 bases and J by 2 bases, with 11 bases between them. The CDR3 spans 13 residues. The CDR3 reads CASKRILNTEAFF. As DNA, the CDR3 is TGTGCCAGCAAGAGGATCCTTAACACTGAAGCTTTCTTT.

The chain carries TRBV5-5 and TRBJ2-1, with 8 positions matching TRBD2. Germline V gene lookup returns CDR1 SGHKS and CDR2 YYEKEE (reference sequence). J gave up 3 bases and V 1 base, and 0 bases lay outside the gene matches. This CDR3 contains 14 residues. In nucleotides, the CDR3 is TGTGCCAGCAGCTTGCTAGCGGGCTACAATGAGCAGTTCTTC. Amino acids: CASSLLAGYNEQFF. The variable domain in full, completed from reference TRBV5-5 and TRBJ2-1, reads DAGVTQSPTHLIKTRGQQVTLRCSPISGHKSVSWYQQVLGQGPQFIFQYYEKEERGRGNFPDRFSARQFPNYSSELNVNALLLGDSALYLCASSLLAGYNEQFFGPGTRLTVL.

This clone was counted between two and nine times. The V and J genes are TRBV4-1 and TRBJ1-6; 7 positions match TRBD1. The CDR3 is 15 residues long. J lost 10 bases, V lost 4 bases, and 10 bases had no gene match. Germline V gene lookup returns CDR1 MGHRA and CDR2 YSYEKL. The CDR3 DNA follows: TGCGCCAGCAGCCTTCGGGACAGAGGGAAATCACCCCTCCACTTT. It specifies CASSLRDRGKSPLHF.

The chain employs TRBV27 and TRBJ2-7; 8 bases agree with TRBD1. Trimming at V came to 0 bases and at J to 3 bases, leaving 7 bases not matched to a gene. Germline CDR1 reads MNHEY; CDR2 reads SMNVEV (reference sequence). The length of the CDR3 is 16 residues. CDR3 sequence reads: CASSLSITGGDYEQYF. As DNA, the CDR3 is TGTGCCAGCAGTTTATCGATAACAGGGGGAGACTACGAGCAGTACTTC.